These 26 T cell receptor beta chains share one sample of origin, sequenced in a study of CD8+CD57+ T cells in acquired aplastic anemia. Genomic DNA, serving as template, underwent TCR beta VDJ and CDR3 profiling. In TCRdb, the reads were re-called with MiXCR into one record per CDR3 protein. In the table there are about 190,000 distinct CDR3 sequences, approximately 50% of which are singletons. Source material: sorted CD4+, CD8+, or CD8+CD57+ T cells (not recorded which) from PBMCs. The source is a human donor in good health, serving as a control.

This clonotype was seen many times. The chain has TRBV20-1 and TRBJ1-2; perhaps TRBD1 as D (6 bases). Per germline, CDR1 DFQATT and CDR2 SNEGSKA (reference sequence). The CDR3 length is 13 residues. The V and J ends lost 3 bases and 8 bases respectively, with 16 bases between them. The CDR3, as DNA: TGCAGTGCTAGGTTTGTGGGGGCGCAAGGCTACACCTTC. It yields the protein CSARFVGAQGYTF.

This clonotype was seen ten or more times. The chain joins TRBV3-1 to TRBJ1-2; perhaps TRBD1 as D (6 bases). Trimming removed 7 bases from V and 4 bases from J, with 19 bases in between. Germline CDR1 and CDR2: LGHDT and YNNKEL (reference sequence). CDR3 length: 15 amino acids. CDR3 in DNA: TGTGCCAGCACCCCGACGGGGGGCTCGGGCTATGGCTACACCTTC. Translated: CASTPTGGSGYGYTF. Looking up the rest from reference TRBV3-1 and TRBJ1-2 gives the full variable domain: DTAVSQTPKYLVTQMGNDKSIKCEQNLGHDTMYWYKQDSKKFLKIMFSYNNKELIINETVPNRFSPKSPDKAHLNLHINSLELGDSAVYFCASTPTGGSGYGYTFGSGTRLTVV.

This clonotype was seen more than once but under ten times. A single base separates this from a much larger clone, so it may be a read error. The rearrangement uses TRBV19 and TRBJ2-4; 9 bases map to TRBD1. This CDR3 has 17 residues. The V gene's germline CDR1 is LNHDA and CDR2 SQIVND (reference sequence). CDR3 amino acids: CTSSVTGGGIAKNIQYF. The CDR3 nucleotides read TGTACCAGTAGTGTTACAGGGGGCGGCATAGCCAAAAACATTCAGTACTTC.

V usage is TRBV29-1 and J usage is TRBJ1-6; D is unresolved. CDR3 length: 18 residues. The germline gives CDR1 SQVTM, CDR2 ANQGSEA. V shed 7 bases and J shed 8 bases, with 30 bases lying between them. The CDR3 sequence is CSAALNDGNQPHDSPLHF. The CDR3 bases are TGCAGCGCCGCACTCAACGACGGTAATCAGCCCCATGATTCACCCCTCCACTTT.

The rearrangement links TRBV7-2 to TRBJ1-2; D is possibly TRBD1 (5 bases). This CDR3 spans 15 amino acids. In germline, CDR1 is SGHTA, CDR2 FQGNSA. V was trimmed by 9 bases and J by 2 bases, leaving 19 bases between them. The CDR3 sequence is CASPFIGPGNYGYTF. DNA of the CDR3: TGTGCCAGTCCCTTTATAGGTCCAGGGAACTATGGCTACACCTTC.

Ten or more counts support this clonotype. The V call is TRBV28, the J call TRBJ2-7; D unresolved. Germline V gene sequence: CDR1 MDHEN, CDR2 SYDVKM. The CDR3 length is 12 residues. V was pared by 5 bases and J by 3 bases, with 8 bases between. CDR3: CASSTPNYEQYF. The CDR3 region has the DNA TGTGCCAGCAGTACTCCCAACTACGAGCAGTACTTC.

The sample holds many counts of this clonotype. This chain uses TRBV7-2 with TRBJ1-6, with D possibly TRBD1 on 5 matching bases. From germline, CDR1 is SGHTA and CDR2 FQGNSA. Between the trimmed V and J ends, which lost 4 bases and 9 bases, there was a span of 25 bases. The CDR3 has 18 amino acids. The CDR3 region has the DNA TGTGCCAGCAGCTCCCTCGTGCAGGGTGTGTGGGATATTTCACCCCTCCACTTT. Encoded protein: CASSSLVQGVWDISPLHF.

At least ten counts were recorded for this clonotype. The CDR3 loop is CSARDLVISGSQETQYF. In DNA, the CDR3 is TGCAGTGCTAGAGATCTGGTGATTAGCGGGAGCCAAGAGACCCAGTACTTC. V is TRBV20-1 and J is TRBJ2-5, with 9 bases that match TRBD2. Germline assignment: CDR1 DFQATT and CDR2 SNEGSKA (reference sequence). V lost 0 bases to trimming and J lost 1 base; unmatched junction nucleotides: 9. The CDR3 extends over 17 amino acids.

Here the CDR3 reads CASSLEDTINSPLHF. The CDR3 region has the DNA TGTGCCAGCAGCTTAGAGGACACGATTAATTCACCCCTCCACTTT. The chain carries TRBV7-9 and TRBJ1-6, with D perhaps TRBD1 (5 bases). Germline lookup yields CDR1 SEHNR and CDR2 FQNEAQ (reference sequence). The germline V and J ends were trimmed by 1 base and 6 bases, with 10 bases remaining between them. The CDR3 sequence is 15 residues long.

J is TRBJ1-1 and V is TRBV7-6, with 9 bases matching TRBD1. Trimming cost V 5 bases and J 3 bases; bases outside gene matches: 7. This CDR3 region has 15 residues. CDR1 is SGHVS and CDR2 is FNYEAQ in the germline V gene. The CDR3 DNA reads as TGTGCCAGCAGCCCGGGACAGGGCTCGGACACTGAAGCTTTCTTT. The encoded protein is CASSPGQGSDTEAFF.

The CDR3 spells CASSLSGRPSGANVLTF. The CDR3 nucleotides are TGTGCCAGCAGCTTGTCGGGCAGGCCTTCTGGGGCCAACGTCCTGACTTTC. V usage is TRBV5-6 and J usage is TRBJ2-6; no definite D call. V was trimmed by 1 base and J by 1 base, leaving 12 bases between them. The CDR3 sequence is 17 residues long. CDR1 SGHDT and CDR2 YYEEEE come from the germline V gene. Using reference TRBV5-6 and TRBJ2-6 for the parts outside the CDR3, the full variable domain is DAGVTQSPTHLIKTRGQQVTLRCSPKSGHDTVSWYQQALGQGPQFIFQYYEEEERQRGNFPDRFSGHQFPNYSSELNVNALLLGDSALYLCASSLSGRPSGANVLTFGAGSRLTVL.

This clonotype was seen repeatedly, ten times or more. The chain recombines TRBV6-5 with TRBJ1-4; 9 nucleotides match TRBD1. Unmatched junction bases numbered 10, after V lost 0 bases and J lost 5 bases. Germline lookup yields CDR1 MNHEY and CDR2 SVGAGI. CDR3 length: 18 amino acids. CDR3 protein: CASSYSFLPGQGNEKLFF. The CDR3 nucleotides are TGTGCCAGCAGTTACTCGTTCCTTCCGGGACAGGGCAATGAAAAACTGTTTTTT.

In its sample, this clonotype was seen once. The genes are TRBV2 and TRBJ1-1; no clear D gene. Germline CDR1 and CDR2: SNHLY and FYNNEI. The CDR3 runs 15 residues. V was shortened by 8 bases and J by 0 bases, with 16 bases between the two germline ends. CDR3 sequence (DNA): TGTGCCAGCTCTGGCGCCGGATACATGAACACTGAAGCTTTCTTT. Translation: CASSGAGYMNTEAFF. The complete variable domain, with remaining parts taken from reference TRBV2 and TRBJ1-1, reads EPEVTQTPSHQVTQMGQEVILRCVPISNHLYFYWYRQILGQKVEFLVSFYNNEISEKSEIFDDQFSVERPDGSNFTLKIRSTKLEDSAMYFCASSGAGYMNTEAFFGQGTRLTVV.

This clonotype has at least ten counts. This rearrangement joins TRBV28 to TRBJ1-3, with D possibly TRBD1 on 5 matching bases. CDR3 length equals 15 residues. Germline CDR1 reads MDHEN; CDR2 reads SYDVKM. Trimming stripped 5 bases from V and 7 bases from J, with 18 bases between. The CDR3 here is CASSKSLQGGNTIYF. The CDR3 DNA follows: TGTGCCAGCAGTAAATCCCTTCAGGGAGGGAACACCATATATTTT. Together with reference TRBV28 and TRBJ1-3, the CDR3 gives the full variable domain: DVKVTQSSRYLVKRTGEKVFLECVQDMDHENMFWYRQDPGLGLRLIYFSYDVKMKEKGDIPEGYSVSREKKERFSLILESASTNQTSMYLCASSKSLQGGNTIYFGEGSWLTVV.

At least ten counts were recorded for this clonotype. This sequence joins TRBV10-1 and TRBJ2-7, with TRBD2 identical over 8 bases. CDR3 length: 16 amino acids. With V trimmed by 3 bases and J by 6 bases, 13 bases remained unmatched. Germline V gene data show CDR1 as WNHNN and CDR2 as SYGVQD (reference sequence). The CDR3 DNA is TGCGCCAGCAGTGACACCCCTCGGGGGGGGGCGTGCGAGCAGTACTTC. It translates to CASSDTPRGGACEQYF.

The genes are TRBV5-1 and TRBJ2-3; D perhaps matches TRBD1 (6 bases). The CDR3 totals 14 residues. Germline V gene data show CDR1 as SGHRS and CDR2 as YFSETQ. Between the trimmed V and J ends, which lost 5 bases and 3 bases, there was a span of 13 bases. CDR3 region: CASSRDIGTDTQYF. As DNA, the CDR3 is TGCGCCAGCAGTCGGGACATTGGGACAGATACGCAGTATTTT.

The table lists this clonotype with many counts. The CDR3 coding sequence is TGTGCCAGCAGTCGGACAGTAGTGGGCAATGAGCAGTTCTTC. It specifies CASSRTVVGNEQFF. This chain links TRBV7-8 with TRBJ2-1; tentative D call: TRBD1 (6 bases). V was pared by 6 bases and J by 6 bases, with 15 bases between. The CDR3 covers 14 residues. Looked up from germline, CDR1 is SGHVS and CDR2 is FQNEAQ. The variable domain in full, with the rest retrieved from reference TRBV7-8 and TRBJ2-1, is GAGVSQSPRYKVAKRGQDVALRCDPISGHVSLFWYQQALGQGPEFLTYFQNEAQLDKSGLPSDRFFAERPEGSVSTLKIQRTQQEDSAVYLCASSRTVVGNEQFFGPGTRLTVL.

The chain links TRBV2 to TRBJ1-6, with TRBD1 identical over 8 bases. There are 14 residues in the CDR3. The germline CDR1 and CDR2 sequences are SNHLY and FYNNEI. V gave up 6 bases and J gave up 10 bases; unmatched junction bases: 8. In DNA form, the CDR3 reads TGTGCCAGCAGCAATGGACAGGGTGGCTCACCCCTCCACTTT. This codes for CASSNGQGGSPLHF.

The chain joins TRBV20-1 to TRBJ2-7, with a possible D match to TRBD1 (5 bases). Germline V gene sequence: CDR1 DFQATT, CDR2 SNEGSKA (reference sequence). V dropped 6 bases and J dropped 5 bases, with 5 bases sitting between them. This CDR3 has 9 residues. The DNA of the CDR3 is TGCAGTGCCAGGGACGAGCAGTACTTC. Translating gives CSARDEQYF.

DNA of the CDR3: TGTGCCAGCAGCGACGGGCAGAGCTATGGCTACACCTTC. Encoded protein: CASSDGQSYGYTF. The chain couples TRBV6-5 to TRBJ1-2; D not certain. CDR1 MNHEY and CDR2 SVGAGI come from the germline V gene. There are 13 residues in the CDR3. V dropped 6 bases and J dropped 4 bases, with 12 bases sitting between them.

The chain joins TRBV6-1 to TRBJ1-2, with a weak D call TRBD1 (5 bases). The V and J ends lost 3 bases and 6 bases respectively, with 11 bases between them. The CDR3 is 13 residues long. CDR1 and CDR2 from the germline V gene are MNHNS and SASEGT. The CDR3 DNA sequence: TGTGCCAGCAGTGAGGGGCAAGGGGATGGCTACACCTTC. It yields the protein CASSEGQGDGYTF.

This sequence joins TRBV6-5 and TRBJ1-3; D is unresolved. Germline CDR1 reads MNHEY; CDR2 reads SVGAGI. V dropped 5 bases and J dropped 2 bases, with 10 bases sitting between them. The CDR3 runs 14 residues. CDR3 loop: CASSARPAGNTIYF. In nucleotides, the CDR3 is TGTGCCAGCAGTGCCCGGCCAGCTGGAAACACCATATATTTT.

The chain has TRBV29-1 and TRBJ2-3; D tentatively fits TRBD1 or TRBD2 (5 bases each). Germline V gene data show CDR1 as SQVTM and CDR2 as ANQGSEA. This CDR3 region has 14 residues. V was trimmed by 4 bases and J by 2 bases, leaving 13 bases between them. CDR3 in amino acids: CSVGGSRPTDTQYF. The CDR3, as DNA: TGCAGCGTTGGGGGGAGTCGCCCCACAGATACGCAGTATTTT.

This clonotype was seen many times. Given a much more abundant clone one base away, this may be a read error. CDR3 loop: CASSYNAGELFF. The CDR3 DNA is TGTGCTAGCAGCTACAACGCCGGGGAGCTGTTTTTT. V is TRBV7-7 and J is TRBJ2-2; D gene ambiguous. The CDR3 is 12 amino acids. Per the germline V gene, CDR1 is SSHAT and CDR2 is FNYEAQ (reference sequence).

The chain uses TRBV4-2 and TRBJ1-5; unclear D gene. Germline V CDR1 and CDR2: LGHNA, YNFKEQ. Trimming removed 0 bases from V and 7 bases from J, with 13 bases in between. The CDR3 is 15 amino acids. CDR3 nucleotides: TGTGCCAGCAGCCAAGATAGTCCGGGAACGCAGCCCCAGCATTTT. Translation gives CASSQDSPGTQPQHF.

The chain links TRBV12-3 or TRBV12-4 to TRBJ2-7, with 10 bases aligning to TRBD2. The CDR3 is 14 residues long. Trimming at V came to 6 bases and at J to 1 base, leaving 3 bases not matched to a gene. CDR3 amino acids: CASRSSGGSYEQYF. CDR3 sequence (DNA): TGTGCCAGCAGGAGTAGCGGGGGGTCCTACGAGCAGTACTTC.